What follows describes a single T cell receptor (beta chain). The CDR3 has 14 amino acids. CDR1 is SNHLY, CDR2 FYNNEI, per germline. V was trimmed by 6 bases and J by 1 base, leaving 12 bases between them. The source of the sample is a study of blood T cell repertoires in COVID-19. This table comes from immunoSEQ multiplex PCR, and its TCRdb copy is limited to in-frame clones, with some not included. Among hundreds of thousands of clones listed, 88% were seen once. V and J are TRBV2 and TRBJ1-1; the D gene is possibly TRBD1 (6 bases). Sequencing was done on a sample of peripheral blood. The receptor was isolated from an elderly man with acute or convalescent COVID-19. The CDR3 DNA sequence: TGTGCCAGCAGCCTCTCGACAGGGAACACTGAAGCTTTCTTT. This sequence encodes CASSLSTGNTEAFF.